The 16 T cell receptor beta chains below come from one sample, sequenced in a study of cytomegalovirus exposure and HLA in healthy donors. Assay used: immunoSEQ multiplex PCR; TCRdb lists only in-frame clones, some missing. The repertoire holds 250,000 or so clones, 90% seen once, with about 0.36% in the top ten. The sequenced sample consisted of PBMCs. All receptors derive from a woman between 18 and 29 years old in good health and CMV-seronegative.

J is TRBJ1-3 and V is TRBV6-6, with D possibly matching TRBD1 (6 bases). Germline-derived CDR1 and CDR2 are MNHNY and SVGAGI (reference sequence). The CDR3 spans 15 residues. V lost 2 bases and J lost 4, with 12 bases in between. CDR3 DNA: TGTGCCAGCAGTTACCCAGGGGTCTCCGGAAACACCATATATTTT. This codes for CASSYPGVSGNTIYF.

V and J are TRBV28 and TRBJ2-5, with a weak D call TRBD2 (7 bases). CDR1 is MDHEN, CDR2 SYDVKM, per germline. This CDR3 contains 13 residues. Trimming shortened V by 8 bases and J by 1 base, and 11 bases separated the two germline ends. The DNA of the CDR3 is TGTGCCAGCTATGGGGGGGCCCAAGAGACCCAGTACTTC. Amino acids: CASYGGAQETQYF. Using reference TRBV28 and TRBJ2-5 for the parts outside the CDR3, the full variable domain is DVKVTQSSRYLVKRTGEKVFLECVQDMDHENMFWYRQDPGLGLRLIYFSYDVKMKEKGDIPEGYSVSREKKERFSLILESASTNQTSMYLCASYGGAQETQYFGPGTRLLVL.

Of note for this clone: Other DNA sequences in this sample translate to the same CDR3. The rearrangement links TRBV9 to TRBJ2-7; TRBD1 aligns across 9 bases. The germline gives CDR1 SGDLS, CDR2 YYNGEE. The CDR3 totals 13 residues. The V and J ends lost 4 bases and 4 bases, in that order; junction bases with no gene match: 3. The CDR3 sequence is CASSPGQGYEQYF. CDR3 DNA sequence: TGTGCCAGCAGCCCGGGACAGGGTTACGAGCAGTACTTC.

The chain employs TRBV2 and TRBJ1-1, with D perhaps TRBD1 (6 bases). The CDR3 loop spans 13 amino acids. The germline V gene has CDR1 SNHLY and CDR2 FYNNEI. V lost 8 bases to trimming and J lost 0 bases, with 10 bases between them. CDR3 DNA sequence: TGTGCCAGCGAAGGACAGCTGAACACTGAAGCTTTCTTT. Its translation is CASEGQLNTEAFF.

This clone has a handful of counts. The chain recombines TRBV6-5 with TRBJ1-2; D perhaps matches TRBD1 (6 bases). Germline V gives CDR1 MNHEY, CDR2 SVGAGI. There are 14 residues in the CDR3. V lost 0 bases and J 1 base, leaving 6 bases between the germline ends. The DNA of the CDR3 is TGTGCCAGCAGTTACTCACAGGGTAACTATGGCTACACCTTC. Protein sequence: CASSYSQGNYGYTF.

J is TRBJ2-2 and V is TRBV27, with TRBD2 matching over 10 bases. The V gene end was trimmed by 5 bases and the J gene end by 4 bases; junction bases not matched to a gene: 7. CDR1 and CDR2 from the germline V gene are MNHEY and SMNVEV (reference sequence). The CDR3 contains 16 residues. The CDR3 region is CASSLTSGASTGELFF. CDR3 DNA sequence: TGTGCCAGCAGTCTAACTAGCGGGGCTTCCACCGGGGAGCTGTTTTTT.

This sequence joins TRBV29-1 and TRBJ1-2; D gene unclear. V was shortened by 2 bases and J by 4 bases, with 5 bases between the two germline ends. The CDR3 is 11 amino acids. CDR1 is SQVTM and CDR2 is ANQGSEA in the germline V gene. CDR3 bases: TGCAGCGTTGAACGTTCCTATGGCTACACCTTC. Its translation is CSVERSYGYTF.

The gene calls are TRBV4-3 and TRBJ2-3; D unclear. The CDR3 extends over 16 amino acids. Trimming cost V 2 bases and J 0 bases, with 12 bases left between them. Germline CDR1 is LGHNA and CDR2 is YSLEER. The CDR3 is CASSQIDTLSTDTQYF. The CDR3 nucleotides are TGCGCCAGCAGCCAAATTGACACGCTTAGCACAGATACGCAGTATTTT.

This clone came up a few times. The chain is built from TRBV11-2 and TRBJ2-7; the match to TRBD1 covers 7 bases. The J segment lost 4 bases and the V segment lost 8 bases, leaving 5 bases of the junction unmatched. This CDR3 has 12 amino acids. Germline V gene data show CDR1 as SGHAT and CDR2 as FQNNGV. CDR3 sequence (DNA): TGTGCCAGCTCGCCAGGGGGTTACGAGCAGTACTTC. Amino acid sequence: CASSPGGYEQYF.

The chain recombines TRBV29-1 with TRBJ2-5, with 11 bases aligning to TRBD2. The J segment lost 4 bases and the V segment lost 4 bases, leaving 11 bases of the junction unmatched. This CDR3 has 16 residues. Germline CDR1 reads SQVTM; CDR2 reads ANQGSEA. The CDR3 loop is CSVVGLAGGFRETQYF. The CDR3, as DNA: TGCAGCGTTGTAGGGCTAGCGGGGGGATTTAGAGAGACCCAGTACTTC.

J is TRBJ1-4 and V is TRBV2; tentatively, D is TRBD1 (5 bases). The V gene lost 6 bases and the J gene lost 2 bases, with 16 bases spanning the gap. This CDR3 is 16 amino acids long. Germline V gene sequence: CDR1 SNHLY, CDR2 FYNNEI. CDR3 nucleotides: TGTGCCAGCAGACCACTGACAGAGCTCACTAATGAAAAACTGTTTTTT. As protein: CASRPLTELTNEKLFF. The whole variable domain, filled in from reference TRBV2 and TRBJ1-4, reads EPEVTQTPSHQVTQMGQEVILRCVPISNHLYFYWYRQILGQKVEFLVSFYNNEISEKSEIFDDQFSVERPDGSNFTLKIRSTKLEDSAMYFCASRPLTELTNEKLFFGSGTQLSVL.

The V gene is TRBV7-2, the J gene TRBJ2-7, with a tentative D call TRBD2 (7 bases). V lost 1 base to trimming and J lost 0 bases, with 13 bases between them. The CDR3 has 16 residues. The germline CDR1 and CDR2 sequences are SGHTA and FQGNSA. The CDR3 region has the DNA TGTGCCAGCAGCTTAGTGGGAGGGACAAGCTCCTACGAGCAGTACGTC. It specifies CASSLVGGTSSYEQYV.

The chain employs TRBV6-6 and TRBJ2-2, with 9 bases matching TRBD2. Germline V gene data show CDR1 as MNHNY and CDR2 as SVGAGI (reference sequence). This CDR3 spans 14 amino acids. Trimming cost V 6 bases and J 4 bases; bases outside gene matches: 3. The CDR3 sequence: CASSWTSVTGELFF. In DNA, the CDR3 is TGTGCCAGCAGCTGGACTAGCGTCACCGGGGAGCTGTTTTTT.

In its sample, this clone was seen once. This chain uses TRBV4-3 with TRBJ2-3; no clear D. V lost 0 bases and J 0 bases, leaving 16 bases between the germline ends. Germline CDR1 and CDR2: LGHNA and YSLEER. The CDR3 totals 18 residues. CDR3 in DNA: TGCGCCAGCAGCCAAGATCCGGTTCTACGACATAGCACAGATACGCAGTATTTT. It is translated as CASSQDPVLRHSTDTQYF.

This clone was detected a few times. The chain joins TRBV6-5 to TRBJ1-2; the D is unclear. From germline, CDR1 is MNHEY and CDR2 SVGAGI. Deletions cut 0 bases from V and 4 bases from J, with 12 bases between. The CDR3 is 15 amino acids. The CDR3 sequence: CASSYSSGTPYGYTF. The CDR3 coding sequence is TGTGCCAGCAGTTACTCATCGGGAACCCCCTATGGCTACACCTTC.

The chain recombines TRBV6-1 with TRBJ1-1, with TRBD1 matching over 9 bases. CDR1 and CDR2 from the germline V gene are MNHNS and SASEGT. V lost 6 bases, J lost 8 bases, and 7 bases stayed unmatched. This CDR3 comprises 13 residues. In nucleotides, the CDR3 is TGTGCCAGCAGGGCATCACAGGGGGCGGAAGCTTTCTTT. It translates to CASRASQGAEAFF.